The source of this T cell receptor beta chain is a study of OX40 agonist ivuxolimab in advanced cancers. This clone was observed a single time. This CDR3 is built from 15 residues. V gave up 3 bases and J gave up 2 bases, with 16 bases separating them. Germline V gene sequence: CDR1 GTSNPN, CDR2 SVGIG (reference sequence). The protocol was immunoSEQ multiplex PCR, while the TCRdb copy is restricted to in-frame clones and leaves out a portion. This sample carries roughly 100,000 clones, 84% of them seen once, and the ten largest clones take approximately 5.5%. The specimen was CD4+ or CD8+ T cells sorted from blood, collected in a trial of the OX40 agonist ivuxolimab. The rearrangement uses TRBV30 and TRBJ1-1; D possibly corresponds to TRBD1 (6 bases). The TCR comes from an adult with an advanced solid tumor such as melanoma, head and neck, liver or kidney cancer. The chain's CDR3 is CAWRPEQGFNTEAFF. The CDR3 bases are TGTGCCTGGAGACCAGAACAGGGTTTTAACACTGAAGCTTTCTTT.